This TCR beta chain comes out of a study of Ad26.COV2.S vaccination and SARS-CoV-2 variants. Study in general: Participant was drawn from the COV1001 Ad26.COV2.S trial arm.

Comment on this clone: Its antigen is unidentified.

The treatment is: some 20 received Ad26.COV2.S at low or high dose, single or two shots; about 5 received placebo; per-sample allocation not given. Sampling happened 63 days after the first vaccine or placebo injection. Only in-frame clones appear in the TCRdb table, and some are missing; sequencing was by immunoSEQ multiplex PCR. The sample shows almost 400,000 clones, about nine tenths of them seen only once. V was trimmed by 11 bases and J by 1 base, leaving 14 bases between them. The CDR3 contains 13 residues. Germline-derived CDR1 and CDR2 are MNHEY and SVGAGI. Study-level results: It was reported that spike-specific CD8+ and CD4+ T cell responses were substantially broad after vaccination. Vaccinees displayed broader spike-specific TCR repertoires than placebo recipients. Comparable non-spike TCR breadth was observed in vaccine and placebo recipients.

The material was peripheral blood, obtained in a trial of Ad26.COV2.S vaccine versus placebo. The sequence was obtained from a person aged 18-60 years who received the Ad26.COV2.S COVID-19 vaccine or a placebo. This chain uses TRBV6-5 with TRBJ2-5, with a weak D call TRBD2 (6 bases). CDR3 residues: CAGVRGTQETQYF. CDR3 DNA: TGTGCCGGCGTACGGGGGACCCAAGAGACCCAGTACTTC.